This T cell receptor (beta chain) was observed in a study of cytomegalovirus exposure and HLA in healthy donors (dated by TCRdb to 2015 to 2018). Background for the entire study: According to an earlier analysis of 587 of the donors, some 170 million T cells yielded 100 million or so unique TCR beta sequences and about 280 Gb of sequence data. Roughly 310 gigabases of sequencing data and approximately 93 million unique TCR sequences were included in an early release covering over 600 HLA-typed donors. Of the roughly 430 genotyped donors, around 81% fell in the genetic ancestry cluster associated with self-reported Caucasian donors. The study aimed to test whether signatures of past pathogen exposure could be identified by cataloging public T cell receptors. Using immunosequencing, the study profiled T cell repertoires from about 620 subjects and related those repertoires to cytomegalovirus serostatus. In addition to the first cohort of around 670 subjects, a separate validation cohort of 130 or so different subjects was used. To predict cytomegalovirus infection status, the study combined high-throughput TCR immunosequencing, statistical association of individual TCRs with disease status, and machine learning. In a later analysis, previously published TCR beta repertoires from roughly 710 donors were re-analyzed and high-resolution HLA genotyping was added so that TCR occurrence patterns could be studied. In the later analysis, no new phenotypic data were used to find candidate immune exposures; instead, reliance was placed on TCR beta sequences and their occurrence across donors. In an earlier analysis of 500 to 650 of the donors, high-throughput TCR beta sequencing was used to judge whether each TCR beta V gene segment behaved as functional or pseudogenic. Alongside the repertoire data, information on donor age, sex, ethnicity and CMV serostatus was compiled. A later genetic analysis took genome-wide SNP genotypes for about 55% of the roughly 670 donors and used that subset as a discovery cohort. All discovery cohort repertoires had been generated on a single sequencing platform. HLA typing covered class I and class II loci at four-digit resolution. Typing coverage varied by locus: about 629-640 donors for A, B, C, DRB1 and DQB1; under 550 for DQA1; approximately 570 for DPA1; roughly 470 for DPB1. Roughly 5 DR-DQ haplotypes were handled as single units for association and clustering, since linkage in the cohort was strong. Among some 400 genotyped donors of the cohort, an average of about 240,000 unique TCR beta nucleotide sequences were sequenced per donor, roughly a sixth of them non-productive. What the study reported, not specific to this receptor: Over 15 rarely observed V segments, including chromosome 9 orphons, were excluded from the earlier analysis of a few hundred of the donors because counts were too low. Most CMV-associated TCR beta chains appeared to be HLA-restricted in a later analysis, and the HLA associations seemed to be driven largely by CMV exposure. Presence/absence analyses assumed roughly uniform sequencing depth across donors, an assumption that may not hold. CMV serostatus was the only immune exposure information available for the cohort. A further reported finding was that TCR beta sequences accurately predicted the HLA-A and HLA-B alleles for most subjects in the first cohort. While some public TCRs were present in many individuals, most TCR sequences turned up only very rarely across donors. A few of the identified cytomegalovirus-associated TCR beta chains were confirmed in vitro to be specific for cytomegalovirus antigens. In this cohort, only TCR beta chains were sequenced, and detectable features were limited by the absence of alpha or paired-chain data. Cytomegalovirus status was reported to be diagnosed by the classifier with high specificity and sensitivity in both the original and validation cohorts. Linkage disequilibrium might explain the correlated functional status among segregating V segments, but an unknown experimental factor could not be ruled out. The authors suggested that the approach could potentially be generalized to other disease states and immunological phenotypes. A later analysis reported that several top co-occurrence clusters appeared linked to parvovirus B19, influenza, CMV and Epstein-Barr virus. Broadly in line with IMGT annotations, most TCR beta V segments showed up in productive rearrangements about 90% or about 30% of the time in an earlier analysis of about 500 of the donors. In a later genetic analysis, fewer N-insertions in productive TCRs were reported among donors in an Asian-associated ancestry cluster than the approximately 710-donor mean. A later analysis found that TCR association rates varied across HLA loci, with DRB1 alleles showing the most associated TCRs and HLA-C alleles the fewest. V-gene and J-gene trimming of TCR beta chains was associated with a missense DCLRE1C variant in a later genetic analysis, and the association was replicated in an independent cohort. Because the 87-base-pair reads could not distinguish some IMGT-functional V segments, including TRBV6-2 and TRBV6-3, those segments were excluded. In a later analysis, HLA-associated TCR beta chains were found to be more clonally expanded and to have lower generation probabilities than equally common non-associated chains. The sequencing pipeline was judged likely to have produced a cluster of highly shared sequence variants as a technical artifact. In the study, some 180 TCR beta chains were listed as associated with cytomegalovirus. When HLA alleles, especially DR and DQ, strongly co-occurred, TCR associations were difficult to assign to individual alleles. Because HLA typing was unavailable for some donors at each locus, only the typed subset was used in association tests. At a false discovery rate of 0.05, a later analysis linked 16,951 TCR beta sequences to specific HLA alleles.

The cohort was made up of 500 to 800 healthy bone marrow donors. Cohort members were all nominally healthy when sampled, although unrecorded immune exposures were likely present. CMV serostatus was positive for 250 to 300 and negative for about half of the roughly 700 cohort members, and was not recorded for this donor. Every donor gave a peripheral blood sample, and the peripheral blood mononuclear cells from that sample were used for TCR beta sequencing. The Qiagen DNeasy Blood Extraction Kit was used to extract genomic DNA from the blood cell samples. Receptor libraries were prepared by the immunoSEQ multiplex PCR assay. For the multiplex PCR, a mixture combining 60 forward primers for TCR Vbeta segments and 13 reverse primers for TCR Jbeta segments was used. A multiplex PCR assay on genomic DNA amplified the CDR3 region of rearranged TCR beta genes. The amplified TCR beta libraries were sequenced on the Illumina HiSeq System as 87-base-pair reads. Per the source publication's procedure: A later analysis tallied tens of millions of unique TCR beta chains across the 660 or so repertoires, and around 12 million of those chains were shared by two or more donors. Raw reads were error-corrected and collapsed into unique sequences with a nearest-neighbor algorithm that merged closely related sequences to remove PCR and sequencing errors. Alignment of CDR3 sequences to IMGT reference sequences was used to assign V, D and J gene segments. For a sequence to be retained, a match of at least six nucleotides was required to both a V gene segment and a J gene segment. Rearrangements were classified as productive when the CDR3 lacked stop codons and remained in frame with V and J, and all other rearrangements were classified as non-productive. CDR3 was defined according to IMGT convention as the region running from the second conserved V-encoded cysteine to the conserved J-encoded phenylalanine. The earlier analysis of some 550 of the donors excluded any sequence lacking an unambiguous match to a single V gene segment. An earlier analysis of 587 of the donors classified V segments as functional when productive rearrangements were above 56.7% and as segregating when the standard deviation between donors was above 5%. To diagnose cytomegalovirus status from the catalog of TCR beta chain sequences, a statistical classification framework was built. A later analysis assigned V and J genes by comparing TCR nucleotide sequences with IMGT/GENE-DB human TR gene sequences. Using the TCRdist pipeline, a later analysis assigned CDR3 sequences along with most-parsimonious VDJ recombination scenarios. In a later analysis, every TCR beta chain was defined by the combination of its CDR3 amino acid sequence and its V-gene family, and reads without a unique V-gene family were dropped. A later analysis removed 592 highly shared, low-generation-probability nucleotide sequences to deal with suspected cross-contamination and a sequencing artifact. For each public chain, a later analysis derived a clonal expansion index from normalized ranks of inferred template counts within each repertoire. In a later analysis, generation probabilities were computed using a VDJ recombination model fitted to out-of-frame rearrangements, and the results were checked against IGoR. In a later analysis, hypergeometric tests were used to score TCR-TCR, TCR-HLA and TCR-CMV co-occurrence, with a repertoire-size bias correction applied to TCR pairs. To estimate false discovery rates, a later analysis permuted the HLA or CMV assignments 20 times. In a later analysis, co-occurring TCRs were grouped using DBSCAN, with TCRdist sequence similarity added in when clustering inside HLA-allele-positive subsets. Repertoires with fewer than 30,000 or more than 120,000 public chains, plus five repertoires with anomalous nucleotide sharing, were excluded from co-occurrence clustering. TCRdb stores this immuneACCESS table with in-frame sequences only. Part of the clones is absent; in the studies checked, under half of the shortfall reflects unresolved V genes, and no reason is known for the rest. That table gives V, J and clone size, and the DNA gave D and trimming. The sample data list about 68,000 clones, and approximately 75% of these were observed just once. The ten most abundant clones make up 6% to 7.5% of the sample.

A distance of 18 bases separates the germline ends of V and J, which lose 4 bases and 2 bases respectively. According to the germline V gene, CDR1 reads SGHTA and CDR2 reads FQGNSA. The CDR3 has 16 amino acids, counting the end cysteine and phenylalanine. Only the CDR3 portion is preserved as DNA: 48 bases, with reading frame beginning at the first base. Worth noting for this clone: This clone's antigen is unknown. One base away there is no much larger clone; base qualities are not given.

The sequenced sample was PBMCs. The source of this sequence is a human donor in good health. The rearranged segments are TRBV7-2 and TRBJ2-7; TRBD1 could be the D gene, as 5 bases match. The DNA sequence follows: TGTGCCAGCAGCTCCCTAATAGCAGGGCCCCCCTACGAGCAGTACTTC. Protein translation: CASSSLIAGPPYEQYF.